The next 3 T cell receptor beta chains were all read from a single sample in a study of early T cells in non-severe SARS-CoV-2 infection. TCRdb re-derived calls from the 5' RACE reads in MiXCR, one entry per CDR3 protein. The sample lists about 30,000 distinct CDR3 sequences, roughly 5% seen once, with about 6.4% in the top ten. The sequenced sample consisted of whole blood. The receptors were gathered from an adult who was a healthcare worker with PCR-confirmed SARS-CoV-2 infection or an uninfected control (not recorded which).

This clonotype appeared many times. The chain combines TRBV27 with TRBJ1-5; no clear D gene. The V gene lost 2 bases and the J gene lost 4 bases, with 9 bases spanning the gap. CDR1 is MNHEY and CDR2 is SMNVEV in the germline V gene (reference sequence). There are 14 residues in the CDR3. The DNA for the CDR3 is TGTGCCAGCAGTTTAAGGACGGGGAATCAGCCCCAGCATTTT. This gives the protein CASSLRTGNQPQHF.

This clonotype showed up many times. The rearrangement links TRBV7-3 to TRBJ2-2; D remains ambiguous. V was pared by 3 bases and J by 5 bases, with 10 bases between. The CDR3 has 14 residues. Germline V gene sequence: CDR1 SGHTA, CDR2 FQGTGA. The CDR3 protein is CASSFSEITGELFF. DNA of the CDR3: TGTGCCAGCAGCTTTTCCGAAATTACCGGGGAGCTGTTTTTT.

The DNA of the CDR3 is TGTGCCAGCAGCTCCGGTCTAGCGGGATCGTGGGGCACCGGGGAGCTGTTTTTT. This sequence encodes CASSSGLAGSWGTGELFF. V usage is TRBV7-9 and J usage is TRBJ2-2, with 9 bases that match TRBD2. Germline CDR1 SEHNR, CDR2 FQNEAQ (reference sequence). The CDR3 sequence is 18 residues long. Trimming took 4 bases from V and 4 from J; bases not matched to a gene: 13.